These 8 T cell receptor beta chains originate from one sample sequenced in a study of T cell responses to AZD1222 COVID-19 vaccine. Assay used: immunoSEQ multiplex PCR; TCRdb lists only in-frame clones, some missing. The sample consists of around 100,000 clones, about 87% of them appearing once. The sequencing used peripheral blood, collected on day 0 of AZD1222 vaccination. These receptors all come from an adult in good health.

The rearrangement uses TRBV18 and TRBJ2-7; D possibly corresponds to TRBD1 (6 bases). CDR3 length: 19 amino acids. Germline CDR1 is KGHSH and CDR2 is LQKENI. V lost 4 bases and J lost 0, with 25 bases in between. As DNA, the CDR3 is TGTGCCAGCTCACGACAGGATCCGGGCTCCCCAACGGGCTCCTACGAGCAGTACTTC. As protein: CASSRQDPGSPTGSYEQYF.

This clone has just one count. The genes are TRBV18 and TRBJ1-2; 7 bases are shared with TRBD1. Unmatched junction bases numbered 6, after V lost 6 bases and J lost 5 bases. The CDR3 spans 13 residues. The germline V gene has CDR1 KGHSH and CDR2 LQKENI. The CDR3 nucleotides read TGTGCCAGCTCGGAGGGACAGCGGTATGGCTACACCTTC. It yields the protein CASSEGQRYGYTF.

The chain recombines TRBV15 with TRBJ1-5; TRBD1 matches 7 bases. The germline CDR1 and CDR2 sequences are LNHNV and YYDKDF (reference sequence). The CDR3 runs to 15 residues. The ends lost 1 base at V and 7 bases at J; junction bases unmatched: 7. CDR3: CATSRGGGEGQPQHF. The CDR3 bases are TGTGCCACCAGCAGAGGAGGGGGCGAGGGACAGCCCCAGCATTTT.

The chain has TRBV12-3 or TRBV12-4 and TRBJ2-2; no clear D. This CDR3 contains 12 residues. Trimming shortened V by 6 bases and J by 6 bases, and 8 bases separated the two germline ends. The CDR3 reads CASREIAGELFF. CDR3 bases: TGTGCCAGCAGAGAAATAGCCGGGGAGCTGTTTTTT.

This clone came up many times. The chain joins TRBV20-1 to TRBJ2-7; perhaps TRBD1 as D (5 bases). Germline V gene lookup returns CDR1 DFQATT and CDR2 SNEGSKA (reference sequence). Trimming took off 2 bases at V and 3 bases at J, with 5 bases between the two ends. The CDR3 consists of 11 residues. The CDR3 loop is CSARQGYEQYF. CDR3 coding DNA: TGCAGTGCTAGACAGGGCTACGAGCAGTACTTC.

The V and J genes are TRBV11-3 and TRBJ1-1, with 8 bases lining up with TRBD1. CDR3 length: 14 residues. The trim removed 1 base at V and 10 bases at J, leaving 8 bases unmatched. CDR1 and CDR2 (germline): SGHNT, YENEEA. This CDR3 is CASSLGGQADRAFF. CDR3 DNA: TGTGCCAGCAGCTTAGGGGGACAGGCCGATCGAGCTTTCTTT.

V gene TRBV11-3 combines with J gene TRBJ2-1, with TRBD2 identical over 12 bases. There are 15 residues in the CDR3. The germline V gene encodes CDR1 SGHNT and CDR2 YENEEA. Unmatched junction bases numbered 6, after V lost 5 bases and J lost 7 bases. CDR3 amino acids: CASSLLAGGHNEQFF. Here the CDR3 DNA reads TGTGCCAGCAGCCTACTAGCGGGAGGTCATAATGAGCAGTTCTTC. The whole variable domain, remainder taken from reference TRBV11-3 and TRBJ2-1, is EAGVVQSPRYKIIEKKQPVAFWCNPISGHNTLYWYLQNLGQGPELLIRYENEEAVDDSQLPKDRFSAERLKGVDSTLKIQPAELGDSAVYLCASSLLAGGHNEQFFGPGTRLTVL.

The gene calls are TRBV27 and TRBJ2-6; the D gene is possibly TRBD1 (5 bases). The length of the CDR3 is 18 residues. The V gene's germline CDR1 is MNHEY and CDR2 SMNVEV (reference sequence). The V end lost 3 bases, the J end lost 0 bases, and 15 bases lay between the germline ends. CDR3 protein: CASSFWGMVSSGANVLTF. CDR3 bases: TGTGCCAGCAGTTTTTGGGGCATGGTTTCCTCTGGGGCCAACGTCCTGACTTTC. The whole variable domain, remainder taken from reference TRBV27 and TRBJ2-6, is EAQVTQNPRYLITVTGKKLTVTCSQNMNHEYMSWYRQDPGLGLRQIYYSMNVEVTDKGDVPEGYKVSRKEKRNFPLILESPSPNQTSLYFCASSFWGMVSSGANVLTFGAGSRLTVL.